The T cell receptor (beta chain) under discussion was sequenced for a study of early T cells in non-severe SARS-CoV-2 infection. This clonotype came up many times. Its antigen is still unknown. Findings and caveats of the study: Matching results from VDJdb favored anti-spike CD8 responses, leaving private and CD4 specificities undetected.

Germline V gene data show CDR1 as SNHLY and CDR2 as FYNNEI. CDR3 length equals 14 residues. V was pared by 7 bases and J by 0 bases, with 10 bases between. One entry per CDR3 protein results from TCRdb running MiXCR on the 5' RACE reads. The table shows approximately 31,000 distinct CDR3 sequences, with roughly 5.9% occurring only once. The receptor comes from an adult who was a healthcare worker with PCR-confirmed SARS-CoV-2 infection or an uninfected control (not recorded which). The source material was whole blood. The V call is TRBV2, the J call TRBJ1-3; D is possibly TRBD1 (5 bases). DNA for the CDR3: TGTGCCAGCAAGACCGACAGCTCTGGAAACACCATATATTTT. Its protein product is CASKTDSSGNTIYF.